The 16 T cell receptor beta chains presented below share a single source sample, sequenced in a study of T cell changes during pregnancy in multiple sclerosis. Using immunoSEQ multiplex PCR, the repertoire was profiled, and TCRdb retains in-frame clones only, with some absent. The sample holds tens of thousands of clones, about 90% seen once. The sequenced sample was peripheral blood, obtained in the second trimester of pregnancy. The origin of the receptors is a female donor in good health, enrolled as a control in a pregnancy study.

This chain uses TRBV19 with TRBJ2-1, with unresolved D. The CDR3 spans 11 residues. CDR1 and CDR2 from the germline V gene are LNHDA and SQIVND (reference sequence). The V and J ends lost 5 bases and 3 bases respectively, with 2 bases between them. CDR3 in DNA: TGTGCCAGTAGTCTCTACAATGAGCAGTTCTTC. This translates into CASSLYNEQFF.

This rearrangement joins TRBV27 to TRBJ2-5, with TRBD2 identical over 13 bases. The germline gives CDR1 MNHEY, CDR2 SMNVEV (reference sequence). The CDR3 consists of 17 residues. The J segment lost 5 bases and the V segment lost 3 bases, leaving 9 bases of the junction unmatched. CDR3 region: CASSLTLAGGPGETQYF. Here the CDR3 DNA reads TGTGCCAGCAGTTTGACACTAGCGGGGGGGCCTGGGGAGACCCAGTACTTC.

The chain combines TRBV27 with TRBJ1-1; TRBD1 aligns across 9 bases. The CDR3 runs 15 residues. V gave up 5 bases and J gave up 0 bases; unmatched junction bases: 4. Germline V gene lookup returns CDR1 MNHEY and CDR2 SMNVEV (reference sequence). CDR3 sequence reads: CASSHRDRVNTEAFF. The CDR3, as DNA: TGTGCCAGCAGTCATCGGGACAGGGTGAACACTGAAGCTTTCTTT.

This clone has a handful of counts. The V and J genes are TRBV9 and TRBJ2-3; maybe TRBD2 (6 bases). CDR1 and CDR2 from the germline V gene are SGDLS and YYNGEE. CDR3 length: 14 amino acids. V dropped 0 bases and J dropped 6 bases, with 11 bases sitting between them. The CDR3 sequence is CASSVELAGDTQYF. The CDR3 region has the DNA TGTGCCAGCAGCGTAGAACTAGCAGGGGATACGCAGTATTTT.

This clone was found a few times. The V and J genes are TRBV7-9 and TRBJ1-3; 7 nucleotides agree with TRBD1. The CDR3 covers 15 residues. Trimming at V came to 5 bases and at J to 0 bases, leaving 4 bases not matched to a gene. Germline lookup yields CDR1 SEHNR and CDR2 FQNEAQ (reference sequence). As DNA, the CDR3 is TGTGCCAGCAGCCCAGGGGACAGCTCTGGAAACACCATATATTTT. Its translation is CASSPGDSSGNTIYF.

The rearrangement uses TRBV6-4 and TRBJ2-1; 7 bases map to TRBD2. This CDR3 contains 15 residues. CDR1 is MRHNA and CDR2 is SNTAGT in the germline V gene. V gave up 0 bases and J gave up 4 bases; unmatched junction bases: 3. The CDR3 nucleotides are TGTGCCAGCAGTGACTCGGCGGGAGAGTACAATGAGCAGTTCTTC. Residues: CASSDSAGEYNEQFF.

CDR3 coding DNA: TGTGCCAGCAGTGGGGACTACATTGGGAAAAAACTGTTTTTT. It is translated as CASSGDYIGKKLFF. V usage is TRBV27 and J usage is TRBJ1-4, with a possible D match to TRBD1 (5 bases). CDR1 and CDR2 from the germline V gene are MNHEY and SMNVEV (reference sequence). This CDR3 contains 14 residues. The V and J ends lost 5 bases and 9 bases respectively, with 16 bases between them.

The gene calls are TRBV5-4 and TRBJ1-2, with 10 nucleotides matching TRBD1. The CDR3 is 14 residues long. The V gene's germline CDR1 is SGHNT and CDR2 YYREEE (reference sequence). With V trimmed by 4 bases and J by 8 bases, 8 bases remained unmatched. CDR3 in DNA: TGTGCCAGCAGCCGAGGACAGGGGGATGAGGGCTACACCTTC. This translates into CASSRGQGDEGYTF.

The sample holds a few counts of this clone. V is TRBV10-3 and J is TRBJ1-1; no clear D. CDR1 is ENHRY and CDR2 is SYGVKD in the germline V gene. V dropped 4 bases and J dropped 6 bases, with 9 bases sitting between them. The CDR3 contains 12 residues. This CDR3 reads CAISAGAAEAFF. CDR3 nucleotide sequence: TGTGCCATCAGTGCAGGCGCCGCTGAAGCTTTCTTT.

The chain uses TRBV5-8 and TRBJ1-1; 10 nucleotides align to TRBD1. The CDR3 spans 16 residues. Germline V gene data show CDR1 as SGHTS and CDR2 as YDEGEE. J gave up 7 bases and V 4 bases, and 13 bases lay outside the gene matches. CDR3 sequence: CASSLNPGQGEIEAFF. The CDR3 DNA is TGTGCCAGCAGCCTTAACCCCGGACAGGGGGAAATTGAAGCTTTCTTT.

The chain recombines TRBV6-4 with TRBJ2-1; possible D gene TRBD2, 5 bases. The CDR3 length is 16 residues. The V and J ends lost 2 bases and 0 bases respectively, with 11 bases between them. The germline V gene has CDR1 MRHNA and CDR2 SNTAGT. The chain's CDR3 is CASSDTAVGSYNEQFF. The CDR3 DNA reads TGTGCCAGCAGTGACACAGCGGTTGGCTCCTACAATGAGCAGTTCTTC.

This chain joins TRBV29-1 and TRBJ2-3, with D possibly matching TRBD2 (5 bases). Per germline, CDR1 SQVTM and CDR2 ANQGSEA. V was trimmed by 8 bases and J by 0 bases, leaving 15 bases between them. The CDR3 runs to 14 residues. CDR3 sequence: CSLGSGSSTDTQYF. CDR3 DNA sequence: TGCAGCTTAGGGAGCGGTTCAAGCACAGATACGCAGTATTTT.

Comment on this clone: At one end, the junction sequence differs from germline, possibly due to a read error. J is TRBJ2-2 and V is TRBV7-3; D remains ambiguous. CDR1 SGHTA and CDR2 FQGTGA come from the germline V gene. The CDR3 runs to 16 residues. The CDR3 coding sequence is TGTGCCAGCAACTTAACTTTCAGCGCCTCCCCCGGGGAGCTGTTTTTT. As protein: CASNLTFSASPGELFF.

This clone is a singleton in its sample. The chain joins TRBV18 to TRBJ2-7; possible D gene TRBD2, 5 bases. CDR3 length equals 13 residues. The ends were cut back, 6 bases at V and 6 bases at J, with 15 bases in the middle. The germline CDR1 and CDR2 sequences are KGHSH and LQKENI. CDR3 DNA: TGTGCCAGCTCCCCGGAGGCAGGACGCGAGCAGTACTTC. Its protein product is CASSPEAGREQYF.

This chain uses TRBV10-3 with TRBJ2-6; maybe TRBD2 (5 bases). The CDR3 consists of 14 residues. The germline V and J ends were trimmed by 8 bases and 0 bases, with 8 bases remaining between them. Germline V gene sequence: CDR1 ENHRY, CDR2 SYGVKD. CDR3 sequence reads: CAIGLSSGANVLTF. CDR3 coding DNA: TGTGCCATCGGACTGAGCTCTGGGGCCAACGTCCTGACTTTC.

The V gene is TRBV4-2, the J gene TRBJ2-1; TRBD1 matches 10 bases. V was pared by 4 bases and J by 3 bases, with 3 bases of the junction left unmatched. The CDR3 is 15 amino acids. Germline CDR1 reads LGHNA; CDR2 reads YNFKEQ. The CDR3 DNA sequence: TGTGCCAGCAGCCCCGGGACAGGGGACTACAATGAGCAGTTCTTC. Translated: CASSPGTGDYNEQFF.